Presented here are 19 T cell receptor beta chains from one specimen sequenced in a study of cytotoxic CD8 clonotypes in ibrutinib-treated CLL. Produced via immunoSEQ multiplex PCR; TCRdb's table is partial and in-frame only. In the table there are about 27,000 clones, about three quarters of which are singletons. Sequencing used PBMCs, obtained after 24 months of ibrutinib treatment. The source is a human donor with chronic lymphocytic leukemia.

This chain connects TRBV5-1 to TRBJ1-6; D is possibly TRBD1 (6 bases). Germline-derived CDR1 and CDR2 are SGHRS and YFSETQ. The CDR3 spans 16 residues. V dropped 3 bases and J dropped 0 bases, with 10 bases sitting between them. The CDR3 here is CASSSGQSSYNSPLHF. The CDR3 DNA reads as TGCGCCAGCAGCTCCGGACAGAGCTCCTATAATTCACCCCTCCACTTT.

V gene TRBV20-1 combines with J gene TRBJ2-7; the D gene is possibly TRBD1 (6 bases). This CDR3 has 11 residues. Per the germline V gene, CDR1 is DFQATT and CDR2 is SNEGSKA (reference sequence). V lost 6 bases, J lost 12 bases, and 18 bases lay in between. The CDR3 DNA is TGCAGTGCCAGGGGTCAGGGCCCCGCGTACTTC. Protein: CSARGQGPAYF.

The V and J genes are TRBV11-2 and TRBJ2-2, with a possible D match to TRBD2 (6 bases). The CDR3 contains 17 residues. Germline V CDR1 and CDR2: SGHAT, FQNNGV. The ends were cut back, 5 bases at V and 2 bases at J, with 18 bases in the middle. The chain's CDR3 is CASSPSVGGLNTGELFF. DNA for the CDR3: TGTGCCAGCAGCCCCTCTGTCGGGGGACTCAACACCGGGGAGCTGTTTTTT.

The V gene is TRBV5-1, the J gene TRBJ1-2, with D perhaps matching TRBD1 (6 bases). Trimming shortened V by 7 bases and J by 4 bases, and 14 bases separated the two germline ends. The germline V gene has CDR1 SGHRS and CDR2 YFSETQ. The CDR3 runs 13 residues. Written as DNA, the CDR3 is TGCGCCAGCCGAATCGGACAGCTCTATGGCTACACCTTC. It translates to CASRIGQLYGYTF.

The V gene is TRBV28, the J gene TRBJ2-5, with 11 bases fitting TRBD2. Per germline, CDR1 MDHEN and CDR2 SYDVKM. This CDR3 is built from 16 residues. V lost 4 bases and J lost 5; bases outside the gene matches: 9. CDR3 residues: CASSYRIAGGLETQYF. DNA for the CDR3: TGTGCCAGCAGTTACAGGATAGCGGGGGGGTTGGAGACCCAGTACTTC.

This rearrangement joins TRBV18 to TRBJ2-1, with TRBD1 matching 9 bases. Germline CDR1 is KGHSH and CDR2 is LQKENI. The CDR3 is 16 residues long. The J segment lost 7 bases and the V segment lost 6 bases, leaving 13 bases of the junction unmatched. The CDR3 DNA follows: TGTGCCAGCTCGCCTCGGGGGACAGGGAGGGATAATGAGCAGTTCTTC. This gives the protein CASSPRGTGRDNEQFF.

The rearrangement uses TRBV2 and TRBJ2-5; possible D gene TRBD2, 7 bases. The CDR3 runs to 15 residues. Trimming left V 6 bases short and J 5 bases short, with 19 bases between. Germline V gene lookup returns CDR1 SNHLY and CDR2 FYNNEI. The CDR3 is CASSSPRGGEETQYF. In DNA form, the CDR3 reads TGTGCCAGCAGCTCCCCTAGGGGGGGGGAGGAGACCCAGTACTTC.

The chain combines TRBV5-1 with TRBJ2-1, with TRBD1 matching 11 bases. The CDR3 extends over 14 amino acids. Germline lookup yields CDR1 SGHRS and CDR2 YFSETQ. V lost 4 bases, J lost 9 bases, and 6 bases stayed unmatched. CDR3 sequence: CASSTRTGGGEQFF. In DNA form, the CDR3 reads TGCGCCAGCAGCACCCGGACAGGGGGCGGTGAGCAGTTCTTC. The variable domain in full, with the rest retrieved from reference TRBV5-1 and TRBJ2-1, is KAGVTQTPRYLIKTRGQQVTLSCSPISGHRSVSWYQQTPGQGLQFLFEYFSETQRNKGNFPGRFSGRQFSNSRSEMNVSTLELGDSALYLCASSTRTGGGEQFFGPGTRLTVL.

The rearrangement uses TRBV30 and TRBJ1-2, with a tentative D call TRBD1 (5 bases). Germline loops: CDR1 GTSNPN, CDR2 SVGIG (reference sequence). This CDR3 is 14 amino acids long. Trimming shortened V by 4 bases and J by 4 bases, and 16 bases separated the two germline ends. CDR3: CAWTRPGRVYGYTF. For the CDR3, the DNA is TGTGCCTGGACCCGCCCGGGACGTGTCTATGGCTACACCTTC.

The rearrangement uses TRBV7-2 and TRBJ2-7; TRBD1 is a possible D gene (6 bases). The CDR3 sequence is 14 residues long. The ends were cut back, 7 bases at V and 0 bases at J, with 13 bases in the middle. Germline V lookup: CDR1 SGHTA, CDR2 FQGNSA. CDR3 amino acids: CASNLGTHSYEQYF. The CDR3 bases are TGTGCCAGCAATCTCGGGACACACTCCTACGAGCAGTACTTC.

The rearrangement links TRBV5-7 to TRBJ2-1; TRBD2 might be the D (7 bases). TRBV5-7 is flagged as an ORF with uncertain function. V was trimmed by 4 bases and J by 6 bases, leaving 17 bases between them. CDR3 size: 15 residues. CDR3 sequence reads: CASSAPGGQCNEQFF. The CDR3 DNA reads TGTGCCAGCAGCGCCCCCGGGGGGCAGTGCAATGAGCAGTTCTTC.

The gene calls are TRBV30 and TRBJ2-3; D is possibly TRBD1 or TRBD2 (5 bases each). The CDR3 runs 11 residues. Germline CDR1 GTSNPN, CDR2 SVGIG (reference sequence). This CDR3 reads CAGTSTDTQYF. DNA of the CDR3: TGTGCAGGGACCAGCACAGATACGCAGTATTTT.

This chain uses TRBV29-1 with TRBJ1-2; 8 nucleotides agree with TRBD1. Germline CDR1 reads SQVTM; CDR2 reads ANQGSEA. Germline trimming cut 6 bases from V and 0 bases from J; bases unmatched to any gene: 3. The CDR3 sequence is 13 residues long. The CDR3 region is CSVGTGTNYGYTF. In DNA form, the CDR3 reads TGCAGCGTCGGGACAGGCACTAACTATGGCTACACCTTC.

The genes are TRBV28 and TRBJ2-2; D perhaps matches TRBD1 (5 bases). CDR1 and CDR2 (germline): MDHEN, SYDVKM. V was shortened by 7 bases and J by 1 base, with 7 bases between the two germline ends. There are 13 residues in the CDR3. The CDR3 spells CASKGENTGELFF. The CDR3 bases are TGTGCCAGCAAAGGGGAGAACACCGGGGAGCTGTTTTTT. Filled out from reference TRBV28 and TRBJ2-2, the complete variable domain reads DVKVTQSSRYLVKRTGEKVFLECVQDMDHENMFWYRQDPGLGLRLIYFSYDVKMKEKGDIPEGYSVSREKKERFSLILESASTNQTSMYLCASKGENTGELFFGEGSRLTVL.

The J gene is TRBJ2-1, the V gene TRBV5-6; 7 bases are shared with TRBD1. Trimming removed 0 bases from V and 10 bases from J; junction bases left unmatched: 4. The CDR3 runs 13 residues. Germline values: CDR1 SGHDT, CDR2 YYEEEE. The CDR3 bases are TGTGCCAGCAGCTTGGACAGGGGCGGGGAGCAGTTCTTC. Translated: CASSLDRGGEQFF. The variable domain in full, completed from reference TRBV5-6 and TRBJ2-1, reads DAGVTQSPTHLIKTRGQQVTLRCSPKSGHDTVSWYQQALGQGPQFIFQYYEEEERQRGNFPDRFSGHQFPNYSSELNVNALLLGDSALYLCASSLDRGGEQFFGPGTRLTVL.

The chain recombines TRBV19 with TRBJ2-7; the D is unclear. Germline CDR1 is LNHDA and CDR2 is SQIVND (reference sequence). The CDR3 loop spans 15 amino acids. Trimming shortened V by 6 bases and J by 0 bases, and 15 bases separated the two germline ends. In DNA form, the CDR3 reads TGTGCCAGTAGCCTTGGTGGGCTAGACTCCTACGAGCAGTACTTC. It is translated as CASSLGGLDSYEQYF.

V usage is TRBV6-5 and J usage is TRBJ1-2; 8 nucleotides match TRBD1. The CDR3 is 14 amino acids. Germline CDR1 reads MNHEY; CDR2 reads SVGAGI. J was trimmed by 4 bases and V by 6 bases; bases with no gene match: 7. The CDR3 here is CASRRGQETYGYTF. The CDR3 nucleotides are TGTGCCAGCAGGCGGGGACAGGAGACCTATGGCTACACCTTC.

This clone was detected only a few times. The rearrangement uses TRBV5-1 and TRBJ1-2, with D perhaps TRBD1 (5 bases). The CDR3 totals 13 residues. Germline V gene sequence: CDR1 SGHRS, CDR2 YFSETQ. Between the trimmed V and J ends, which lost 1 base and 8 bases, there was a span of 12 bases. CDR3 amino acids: CASSLSFQGGYTF. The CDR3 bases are TGCGCCAGCAGCTTGTCTTTTCAGGGCGGCTACACCTTC. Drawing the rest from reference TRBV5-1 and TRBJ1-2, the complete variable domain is KAGVTQTPRYLIKTRGQQVTLSCSPISGHRSVSWYQQTPGQGLQFLFEYFSETQRNKGNFPGRFSGRQFSNSRSEMNVSTLELGDSALYLCASSLSFQGGYTFGSGTRLTVV.

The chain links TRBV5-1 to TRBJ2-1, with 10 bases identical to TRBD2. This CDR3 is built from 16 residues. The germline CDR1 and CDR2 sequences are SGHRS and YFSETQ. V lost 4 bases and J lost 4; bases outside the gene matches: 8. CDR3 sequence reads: CASSPPSGGSYNEQFF. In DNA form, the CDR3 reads TGCGCCAGCAGCCCACCTAGCGGGGGCTCGTACAATGAGCAGTTCTTC.